This TCR beta chain derives from a study of spatial heterogeneity in lung cancer. With 4 bases removed from V and 1 base from J, the gap between germline ends came to 7 bases. The CDR3 is 12 residues long. The germline V gene has CDR1 SQVTM and CDR2 ANQGSEA. Time point denoted: sample taken at primary tumor resection. In each case, whole RNA from tumor, nontumor lung or frozen PBMC was sequenced unsorted. MiXCR, run by TCRdb on the 5' RACE reads, gives a single entry per CDR3 protein. The sample carries tens of thousands of distinct CDR3 sequences, roughly 10% recorded once. This clonotype appeared many times.

The source is a male donor with early-stage non-small cell lung cancer. Material: PBMCs, obtained at surgery. V gene TRBV29-1 combines with J gene TRBJ1-2; D remains ambiguous. The CDR3 spells CSVGGDNYGYTF. Written as DNA, the CDR3 is TGCAGCGTTGGGGGAGATAACTATGGCTACACCTTC.